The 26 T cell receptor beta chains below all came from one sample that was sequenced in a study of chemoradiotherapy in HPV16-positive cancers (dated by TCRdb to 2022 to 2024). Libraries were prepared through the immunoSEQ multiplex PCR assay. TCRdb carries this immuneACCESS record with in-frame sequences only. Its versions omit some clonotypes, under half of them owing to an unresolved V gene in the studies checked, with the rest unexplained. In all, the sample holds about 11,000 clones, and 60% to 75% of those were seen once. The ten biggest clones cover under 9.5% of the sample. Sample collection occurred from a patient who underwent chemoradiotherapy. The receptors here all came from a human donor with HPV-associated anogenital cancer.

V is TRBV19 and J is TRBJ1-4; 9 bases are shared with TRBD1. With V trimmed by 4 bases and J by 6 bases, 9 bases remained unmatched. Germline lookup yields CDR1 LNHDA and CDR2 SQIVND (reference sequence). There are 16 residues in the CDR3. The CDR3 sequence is CASSNWTGVVDEKLFF. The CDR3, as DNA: TGTGCCAGTAGTAACTGGACAGGGGTAGTGGATGAAAAACTGTTTTTT. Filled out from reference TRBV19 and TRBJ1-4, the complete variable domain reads DGGITQSPKYLFRKEGQNVTLSCEQNLNHDAMYWYRQDPGQGLRLIYYSQIVNDFQKGDIAEGYSVSREKKESFPLTVTSAQKNPTAFYLCASSNWTGVVDEKLFFGSGTQLSVL.

CDR3 nucleotide sequence: TGCGCCAGCAGCCAGACACCCGGGACGGTGAACACTGAAGCTTTCTTT. It yields the protein CASSQTPGTVNTEAFF. This chain uses TRBV4-1 with TRBJ1-1; D is possibly TRBD1 (5 bases). Trimming removed 3 bases at V and 0 bases at J, with 14 bases between. CDR1 and CDR2 from the germline V gene are MGHRA and YSYEKL. The CDR3 covers 16 residues.

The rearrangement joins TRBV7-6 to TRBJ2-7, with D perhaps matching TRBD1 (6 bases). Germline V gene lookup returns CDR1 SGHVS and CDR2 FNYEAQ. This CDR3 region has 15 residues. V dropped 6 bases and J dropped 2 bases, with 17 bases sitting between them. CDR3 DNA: TGTGCCAGCAGTTACCCCGTGGACAGTCCCTACGAGCAGTACTTC. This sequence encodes CASSYPVDSPYEQYF.

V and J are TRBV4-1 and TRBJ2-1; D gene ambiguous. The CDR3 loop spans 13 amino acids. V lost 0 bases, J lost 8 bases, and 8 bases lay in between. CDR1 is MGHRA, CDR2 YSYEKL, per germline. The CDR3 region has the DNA TGCGCCAGCAGCCAAGATATAGGTGATGAGCAGTTCTTC. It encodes CASSQDIGDEQFF.

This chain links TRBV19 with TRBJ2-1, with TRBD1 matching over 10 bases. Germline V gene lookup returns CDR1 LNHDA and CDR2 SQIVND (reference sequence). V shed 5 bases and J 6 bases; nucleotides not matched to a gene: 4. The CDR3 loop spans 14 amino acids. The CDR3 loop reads CASSGDRGFNEQFF. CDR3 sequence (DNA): TGTGCCAGTAGTGGGGACAGGGGATTCAATGAGCAGTTCTTC.

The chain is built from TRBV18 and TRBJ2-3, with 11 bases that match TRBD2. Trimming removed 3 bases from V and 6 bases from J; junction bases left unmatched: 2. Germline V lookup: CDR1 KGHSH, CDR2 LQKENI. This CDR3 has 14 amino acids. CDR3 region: CASSPGLADDTQYF. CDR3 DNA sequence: TGTGCCAGCTCACCGGGACTAGCGGATGATACGCAGTATTTT.

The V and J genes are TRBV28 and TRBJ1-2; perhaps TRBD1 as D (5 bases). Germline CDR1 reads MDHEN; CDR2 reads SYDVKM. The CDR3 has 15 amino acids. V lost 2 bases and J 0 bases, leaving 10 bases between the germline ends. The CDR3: CASSLVGQTNYGYTF. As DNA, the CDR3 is TGTGCCAGCAGTTTAGTGGGGCAGACTAACTATGGCTACACCTTC.

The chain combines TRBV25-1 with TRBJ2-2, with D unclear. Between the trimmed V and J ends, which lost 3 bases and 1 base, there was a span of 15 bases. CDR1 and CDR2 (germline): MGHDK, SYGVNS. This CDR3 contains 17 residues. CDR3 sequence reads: CASSESRARQNTGELFF. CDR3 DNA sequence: TGTGCCAGCAGTGAGTCCCGGGCGAGACAGAACACCGGGGAGCTGTTTTTT.

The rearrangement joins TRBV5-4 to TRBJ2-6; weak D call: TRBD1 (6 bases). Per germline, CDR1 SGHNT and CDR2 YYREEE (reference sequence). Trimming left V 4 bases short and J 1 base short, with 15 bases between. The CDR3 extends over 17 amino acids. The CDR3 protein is CASSPGDTSSGANVLTF. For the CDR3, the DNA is TGTGCCAGCAGCCCAGGGGACACTTCTTCTGGGGCCAACGTCCTGACTTTC.

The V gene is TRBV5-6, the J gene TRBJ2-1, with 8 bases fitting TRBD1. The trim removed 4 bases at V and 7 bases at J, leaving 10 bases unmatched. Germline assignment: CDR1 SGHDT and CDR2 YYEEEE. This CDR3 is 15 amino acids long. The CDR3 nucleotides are TGTGCCAGCAGCCATGGGACAGGTTGGGCAAATGAGCAGTTCTTC. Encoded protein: CASSHGTGWANEQFF.

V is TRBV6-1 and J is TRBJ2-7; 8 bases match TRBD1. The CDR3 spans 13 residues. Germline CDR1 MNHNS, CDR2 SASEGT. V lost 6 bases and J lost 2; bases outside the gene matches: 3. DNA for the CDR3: TGTGCCAGCAGGGACAGGGAGGCCTACGAGCAGTACTTC. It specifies CASRDREAYEQYF.

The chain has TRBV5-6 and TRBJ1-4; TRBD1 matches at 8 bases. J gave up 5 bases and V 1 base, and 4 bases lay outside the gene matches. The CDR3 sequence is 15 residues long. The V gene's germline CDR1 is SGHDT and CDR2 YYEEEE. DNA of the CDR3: TGTGCCAGCAGCTTGCGGACAGGGAGGAATGAAAAACTGTTTTTT. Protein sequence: CASSLRTGRNEKLFF.

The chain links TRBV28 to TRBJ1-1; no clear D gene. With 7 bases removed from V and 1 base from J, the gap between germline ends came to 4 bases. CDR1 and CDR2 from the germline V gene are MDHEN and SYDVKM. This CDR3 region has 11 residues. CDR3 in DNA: TGTGCCAGCAAAGAGAACACTGAAGCTTTCTTT. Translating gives CASKENTEAFF.

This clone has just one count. Here the CDR3 DNA reads TGTGCCAGCAGCGGCCGGACAGGTTCGGGGGAGACCCAGTACTTC. Encoded protein: CASSGRTGSGETQYF. This chain joins TRBV5-4 and TRBJ2-5; 7 bases match TRBD1. This CDR3 is built from 15 residues. V lost 4 bases and J lost 5; bases outside the gene matches: 11. The germline V gene has CDR1 SGHNT and CDR2 YYREEE (reference sequence). Filled out from reference TRBV5-4 and TRBJ2-5, the complete variable domain reads ETGVTQSPTHLIKTRGQQVTLRCSSQSGHNTVSWYQQALGQGPQFIFQYYREEENGRGNFPPRFSGLQFPNYSSELNVNALELDDSALYLCASSGRTGSGETQYFGPGTRLLVL.

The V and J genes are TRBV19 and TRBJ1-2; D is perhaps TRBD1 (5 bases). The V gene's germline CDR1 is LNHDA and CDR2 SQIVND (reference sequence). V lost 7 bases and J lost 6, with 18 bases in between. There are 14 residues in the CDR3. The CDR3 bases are TGTGCCAGTACCCTTAAGCCAGGGTGGAATGGCTACACCTTC. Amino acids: CASTLKPGWNGYTF.

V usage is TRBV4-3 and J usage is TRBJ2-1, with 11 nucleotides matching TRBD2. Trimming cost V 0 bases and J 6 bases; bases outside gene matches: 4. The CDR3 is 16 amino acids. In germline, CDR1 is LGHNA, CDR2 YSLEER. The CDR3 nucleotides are TGCGCCAGCAGCCAAGACTTTACTAGCGGGAGCAATGAGCAGTTCTTC. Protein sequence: CASSQDFTSGSNEQFF.

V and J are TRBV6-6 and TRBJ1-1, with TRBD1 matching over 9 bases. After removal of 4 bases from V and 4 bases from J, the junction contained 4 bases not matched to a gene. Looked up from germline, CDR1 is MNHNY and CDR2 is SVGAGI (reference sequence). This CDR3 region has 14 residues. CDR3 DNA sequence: TGTGCCAGCAGTTTGGGACAGGGCTCCACTGAAGCTTTCTTT. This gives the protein CASSLGQGSTEAFF.

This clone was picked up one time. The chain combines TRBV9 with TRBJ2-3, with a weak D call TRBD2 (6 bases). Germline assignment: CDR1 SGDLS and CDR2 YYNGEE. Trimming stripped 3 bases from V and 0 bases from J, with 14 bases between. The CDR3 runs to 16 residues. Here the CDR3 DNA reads TGTGCCAGCAGCGCAAGTCCTAGCGAAAGCACAGATACGCAGTATTTT. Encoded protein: CASSASPSESTDTQYF.

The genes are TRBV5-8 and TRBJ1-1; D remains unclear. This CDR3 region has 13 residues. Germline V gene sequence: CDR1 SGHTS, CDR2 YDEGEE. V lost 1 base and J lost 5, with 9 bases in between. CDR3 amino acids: CASSLIPGTEAFF. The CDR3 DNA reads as TGTGCCAGCAGCTTGATCCCGGGAACTGAAGCTTTCTTT.

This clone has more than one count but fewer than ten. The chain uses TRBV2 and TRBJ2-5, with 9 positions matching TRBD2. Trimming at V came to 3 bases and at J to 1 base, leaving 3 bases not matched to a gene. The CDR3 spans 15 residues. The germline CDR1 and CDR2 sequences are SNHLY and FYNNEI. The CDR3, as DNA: TGTGCCAGCAGTGATCGGCGGGAGGGCCAAGAGACCCAGTACTTC. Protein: CASSDRREGQETQYF.

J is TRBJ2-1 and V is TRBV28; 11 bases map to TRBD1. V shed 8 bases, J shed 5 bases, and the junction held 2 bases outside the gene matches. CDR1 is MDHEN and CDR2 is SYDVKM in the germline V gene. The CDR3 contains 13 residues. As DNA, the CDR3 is TGTGCCAGCGGGACAGGGGGGGACAATGAGCAGTTCTTC. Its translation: CASGTGGDNEQFF.

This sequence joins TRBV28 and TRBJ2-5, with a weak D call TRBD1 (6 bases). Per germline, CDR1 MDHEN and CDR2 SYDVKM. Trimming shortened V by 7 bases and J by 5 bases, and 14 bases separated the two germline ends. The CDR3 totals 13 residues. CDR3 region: CASTLGGTETQYF. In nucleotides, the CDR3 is TGTGCCAGCACCTTAGGGGGTACGGAGACCCAGTACTTC. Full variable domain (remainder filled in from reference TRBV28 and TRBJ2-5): DVKVTQSSRYLVKRTGEKVFLECVQDMDHENMFWYRQDPGLGLRLIYFSYDVKMKEKGDIPEGYSVSREKKERFSLILESASTNQTSMYLCASTLGGTETQYFGPGTRLLVL.

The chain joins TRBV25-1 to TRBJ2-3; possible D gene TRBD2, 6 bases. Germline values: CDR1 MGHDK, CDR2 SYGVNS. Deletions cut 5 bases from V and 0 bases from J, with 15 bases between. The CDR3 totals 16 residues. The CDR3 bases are TGTGCCAGCAGTTCCCTGGGGGGATCTAGCACAGATACGCAGTATTTT. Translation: CASSSLGGSSTDTQYF.

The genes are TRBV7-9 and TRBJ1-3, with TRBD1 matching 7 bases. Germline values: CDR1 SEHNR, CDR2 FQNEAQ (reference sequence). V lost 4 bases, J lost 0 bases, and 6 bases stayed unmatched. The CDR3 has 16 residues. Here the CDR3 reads CASSYGQASSGNTIYF. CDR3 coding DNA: TGTGCCAGCAGCTACGGACAGGCAAGCTCTGGAAACACCATATATTTT.

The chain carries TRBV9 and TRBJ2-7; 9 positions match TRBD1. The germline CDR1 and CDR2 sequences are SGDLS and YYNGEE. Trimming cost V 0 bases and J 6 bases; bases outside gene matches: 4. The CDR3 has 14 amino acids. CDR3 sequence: CASSVEGQGLEQYF. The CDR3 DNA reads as TGTGCCAGCAGCGTAGAGGGACAGGGACTCGAGCAGTACTTC.

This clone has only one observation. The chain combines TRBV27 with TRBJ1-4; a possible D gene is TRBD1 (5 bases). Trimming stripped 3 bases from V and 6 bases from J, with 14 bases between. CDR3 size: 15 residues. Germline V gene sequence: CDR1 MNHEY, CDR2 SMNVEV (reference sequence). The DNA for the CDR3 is TGTGCCAGCAGTTTGTCTCGCGGGGCTTATGAAAAACTGTTTTTT. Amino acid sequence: CASSLSRGAYEKLFF.